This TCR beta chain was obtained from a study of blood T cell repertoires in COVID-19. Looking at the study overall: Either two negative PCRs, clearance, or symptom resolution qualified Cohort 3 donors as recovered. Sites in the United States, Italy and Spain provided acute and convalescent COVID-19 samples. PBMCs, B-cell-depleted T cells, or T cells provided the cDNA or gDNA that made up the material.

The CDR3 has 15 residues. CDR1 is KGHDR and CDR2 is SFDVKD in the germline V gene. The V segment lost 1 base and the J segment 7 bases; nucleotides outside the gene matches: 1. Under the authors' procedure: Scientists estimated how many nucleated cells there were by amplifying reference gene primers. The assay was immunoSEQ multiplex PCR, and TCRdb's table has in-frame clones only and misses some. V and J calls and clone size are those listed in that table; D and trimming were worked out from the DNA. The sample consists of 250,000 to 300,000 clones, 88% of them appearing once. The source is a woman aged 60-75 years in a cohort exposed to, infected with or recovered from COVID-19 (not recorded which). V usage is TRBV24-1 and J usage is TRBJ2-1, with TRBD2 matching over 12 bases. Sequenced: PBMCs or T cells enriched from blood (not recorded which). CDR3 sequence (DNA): TGTGCCACCAGTGATTTCGGACTAGCGGGGAATGAGCAGTTCTTC. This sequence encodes CATSDFGLAGNEQFF.